What follows are 2 T cell receptor beta chains derived from one specimen sequenced in a study of molecular identifiers for immune sequencing clone quantification. TCRdb independently ran MiXCR on the PCR reads; one entry per CDR3 protein. Seen here are approximately 680,000 distinct CDR3 sequences, about 25% observed once, and the top ten hold 0.78%. The material sequenced was naive CD8+ T cells from blood, with Jurkat cell RNA spiked in. Subset described: FACS-sorted CD8+CD4-CCR7+CD45RA+ naive T cells. The receptors derive from a human donor in good health. Some libraries in this study had Jurkat cell RNA spiked in.

V is TRBV28 and J is TRBJ2-2, with D perhaps matching TRBD1 (7 bases). V was shortened by 1 base and J by 2 bases, with 17 bases between the two germline ends. CDR3 length: 18 amino acids. Per the germline V gene, CDR1 is MDHEN and CDR2 is SYDVKM. For the CDR3, the DNA is TGTGCCAGCAGTTTATTGGCGGGACAGTCCCATAACACCGGGGAGCTGTTTTTT. As protein: CASSLLAGQSHNTGELFF.

At least ten counts were recorded for this clonotype. The V and J genes are TRBV4-3 and TRBJ2-7; TRBD2 aligns across 9 bases. In germline, CDR1 is LGHNA, CDR2 YSLEER. The CDR3 consists of 14 residues. The ends lost 5 bases at V and 2 bases at J; junction bases unmatched: 4. CDR3 nucleotides: TGCGCCAGCAGCGCGGGACTAGCCACCTACGAGCAGTACTTC. Translation gives CASSAGLATYEQYF.